A selection of T cell receptor beta chains follows, all from one sample in a study of Ad26.COV2.S vaccination and SARS-CoV-2 variants. Using immunoSEQ multiplex PCR, the repertoire was profiled, and TCRdb retains in-frame clones only, with some absent. The table lists 360,000 or so clones, approximately 90% of them singletons. The sequencing used peripheral blood, collected in a trial of Ad26.COV2.S vaccine versus placebo. The receptor source for this set is a person aged 18-60 years who received the Ad26.COV2.S COVID-19 vaccine or a placebo. Each CDR3 is given with its conserved first and last residue. The order of the fields is J gene, clone size, D gene, V gene, CDR3 protein, CDR3 DNA. D genes are given only for firm matches. Expanded clones are given a class, and other clones once, few, many or no size at all.

>TRBJ2-7|NA|TRBD2|TRBV14
CASSPSWRETGEQYF
TGTGCCAGCAGCCCGTCTTGGCGGGAGACCGGCGAGCAGTACTTC
>TRBJ1-6|NA|NA|TRBV30
CAWRGTDSYNSPLHF
TGTGCCTGGAGAGGCACCGACTCCTATAATTCACCCCTCCACTTT
>TRBJ1-2|once|TRBD1|TRBV18
CASSQQGAGGYTF
TGTGCCAGCTCTCAACAGGGGGCTGGTGGCTACACCTTC
>TRBJ1-5|once|NA|TRBV19
CASSIGWSNQPQHF
TGTGCCAGTAGTATTGGTTGGAGCAATCAGCCCCAGCATTTT
>TRBJ2-1|NA|NA|TRBV9
CASSVEETSYNEQFF
TGTGCCAGCAGCGTAGAAGAGACTTCATACAATGAGCAGTTCTTC
>TRBJ1-4|NA|NA|TRBV3-1/TRBV3-2
CASSGGGTEKLFF
TGTGCCAGCAGCGGGGGGGGCACTGAAAAACTGTTTTTT
>TRBJ2-5|NA|TRBD2|TRBV6-5
CASSISGSAWETQYF
TGTGCCAGCAGTATAAGCGGGAGCGCATGGGAGACCCAGTACTTC
>TRBJ2-1|NA|TRBD2|TRBV5-1
CASSPSGSSNEQFF
TGCGCCAGCAGTCCGAGCGGGAGCAGTAATGAGCAGTTCTTC
>TRBJ1-1|once|NA|TRBV2
CASSALTVGTEAFF
TGTGCCAGCAGTGCCCTGACGGTGGGGACTGAAGCTTTCTTT
>TRBJ2-4|NA|TRBD2|TRBV28
CASSLGGGPNIQYF
TGTGCCAGCAGTTTGGGGGGAGGGCCAAACATTCAGTACTTC
>TRBJ1-1|NA|NA|TRBV29-1
CSVEAHPNTEAFF
TGCAGCGTTGAGGCACACCCGAACACTGAAGCTTTCTTT
>TRBJ2-5|NA|NA|TRBV25-1
CASSEFLGHETQYF
TGTGCCAGCAGTGAATTTTTAGGCCACGAGACCCAGTACTTC
>TRBJ1-5|NA|NA|TRBV3-1/TRBV3-2
CASSQENRPPGAQHF
TGTGCCAGCAGCCAAGAAAACAGGCCCCCCGGGGCCCAGCATTTT
>TRBJ1-1|NA|NA|TRBV6-5
CASIVGAGNTEAFF
TGTGCCAGCATAGTGGGAGCAGGGAACACTGAAGCTTTCTTT
>TRBJ2-4|NA|TRBD1|TRBV6-5
CASSAGTGENIQYF
TGTGCCAGCAGCGCCGGGACAGGGGAGAACATTCAGTACTTC
>TRBJ1-2|NA|TRBD1|TRBV19
CASRDRGGVYGYTF
TGTGCCAGTAGGGACAGGGGAGGCGTCTATGGCTACACCTTC
>TRBJ2-2|NA|NA|TRBV11-3
CASSSTGTGELFF
TGTGCCAGCAGTTCCACAGGGACCGGGGAGCTGTTTTTT
>TRBJ1-6|NA|NA|TRBV3-1/TRBV3-2
CASSQAGGVGNSPLHF
TGTGCCAGCAGCCAAGCGGGGGGCGTAGGTAATTCACCCCTCCACTTT
>TRBJ2-7|NA|NA|TRBV15
CATSRGQADEQYF
TGTGCCACCAGCAGAGGGCAGGCCGACGAGCAGTACTTC
>TRBJ1-1|NA|NA|TRBV19
CASRRDGGGTEAFF
TGTGCCAGTAGACGAGACGGCGGGGGCACTGAAGCTTTCTTT
>TRBJ2-6|once|NA|TRBV19
CASSIDPGTGANVLTF
TGTGCCAGTAGTATAGATCCCGGGACTGGGGCCAACGTCCTGACTTTC
>TRBJ2-5|NA|TRBD2|TRBV7-2
CASSPKLAGGDEETQYF
TGTGCCAGCAGCCCTAAACTAGCGGGAGGCGACGAAGAGACCCAGTACTTC
>TRBJ2-3|NA|NA|TRBV6-1
CASSEWGRASTDTQYF
TGTGCCAGCAGTGAATGGGGCCGGGCTAGCACAGATACGCAGTATTTT
>TRBJ1-2|NA|TRBD1|TRBV28
CASSFLGQGADYGYTF
TGTGCCAGCAGTTTTCTGGGACAGGGGGCCGACTATGGCTACACCTTC
>TRBJ2-2|NA|TRBD2|TRBV5-1
CASSSGTRNTGELFF
TGCGCCAGCAGCTCCGGGACTAGGAACACCGGGGAGCTGTTTTTT
>TRBJ2-7|NA|NA|TRBV30
CAWSVGLTEQYF
TGTGCCTGGAGTGTAGGCCTTACCGAGCAGTACTTC
>TRBJ2-5|NA|TRBD1|TRBV11-2
CASSIKTGQGAWETQYF
TGTGCCAGCAGCATTAAGACCGGACAGGGGGCCTGGGAGACCCAGTACTTC
>TRBJ1-2|few|TRBD1|TRBV3-1/TRBV3-2
CASSQDGGRTGDYGYTF
TGTGCCAGCAGCCAAGATGGGGGCCGTACAGGGGACTATGGCTACACCTTC
>TRBJ2-3|once|NA|TRBV11-2
CASSSFRGGSTDTQYF
TGTGCCAGCAGCTCCTTCAGGGGAGGGAGCACAGATACGCAGTATTTT
>TRBJ2-5|NA|TRBD1|TRBV6-1
CASSFIGTGEETQYF
TGTGCCAGCAGTTTCATTGGGACAGGGGAAGAGACCCAGTACTTC
>TRBJ1-5|NA|NA|TRBV18
CASSPQIGDGQPQHF
TGTGCCAGCTCACCACAGATCGGCGATGGTCAGCCCCAGCATTTT
>TRBJ1-3|NA|TRBD1|TRBV10-3
CAIRGQGLSGNTIYF
TGTGCCATCAGAGGACAGGGCCTCTCTGGAAACACCATATATTTT
>TRBJ2-3|NA|TRBD2|TRBV27
CASRPSGGTDTQYF
TGTGCCAGCAGGCCTAGCGGGGGGACAGATACGCAGTATTTT
>TRBJ1-1|NA|NA|TRBV7-2
CASSSTWGRGRRNTEAFF
TGTGCCAGCAGCTCAACCTGGGGGCGGGGACGGAGGAACACTGAAGCTTTCTTT
>TRBJ1-6|NA|NA|TRBV6-5
CASSLTGIDSPLHF
TGTGCCAGCAGCCTCACAGGGATAGATTCACCCCTCCACTTT
>TRBJ1-2|NA|NA|TRBV19
CASTGGDSANYGYTF
TGTGCCAGTACCGGGGGCGACAGTGCTAACTATGGCTACACCTTC